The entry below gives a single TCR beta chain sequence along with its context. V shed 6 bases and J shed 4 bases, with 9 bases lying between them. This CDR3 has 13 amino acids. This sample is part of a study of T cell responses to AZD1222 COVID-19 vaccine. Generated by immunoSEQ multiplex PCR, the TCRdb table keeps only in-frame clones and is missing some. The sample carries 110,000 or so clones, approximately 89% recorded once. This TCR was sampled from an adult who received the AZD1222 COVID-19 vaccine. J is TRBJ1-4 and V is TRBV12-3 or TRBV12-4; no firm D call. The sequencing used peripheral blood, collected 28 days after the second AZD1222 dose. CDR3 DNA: TGTGCCAGCAGCACCACGGGTAATGAAAAACTGTTTTTT. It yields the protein CASSTTGNEKLFF.